A single sample is the source of the 24 T cell receptor beta chains below, sequenced in a study of cytomegalovirus exposure and HLA in healthy donors. PCR involved 60 Vbeta and 13 Jbeta primers. Measured with immunoSEQ multiplex PCR; TCRdb has only the in-frame clones, and not every one. This sample yields roughly 150,000 clones, of which roughly 84% are seen a single time; around 0.93% belongs to the top ten. Sequencing was carried out using PBMCs. These receptors all come from a man aged 30 to 39 in good health and CMV-seronegative.

This clone has only one observation. The V call is TRBV19, the J call TRBJ2-3, with 9 positions matching TRBD1. The CDR3 totals 14 residues. Germline CDR1 is LNHDA and CDR2 is SQIVND (reference sequence). V trimming: 4 bases; J trimming: 4 bases; junction bases outside the gene matches: 3. The CDR3 region has the DNA TGTGCCAGTAGTAGCTGGACAGGGGCAGATACGCAGTATTTT. This sequence encodes CASSSWTGADTQYF.

The chain joins TRBV5-1 to TRBJ1-4; D is uncertain. The V end was cut by 0 bases, the J end by 3 bases, with 3 bases between. The CDR3 is 13 amino acids. The germline CDR1 and CDR2 sequences are SGHRS and YFSETQ. The CDR3 DNA reads as TGCGCCAGCAGCTTGGCGGCTAATGAAAAACTGTTTTTT. Encoded protein: CASSLAANEKLFF.

This clone was detected only a few times. This chain uses TRBV30 with TRBJ1-6; no clear D gene. V lost 0 bases and J lost 9, with 6 bases in between. This CDR3 has 12 residues. CDR1 GTSNPN and CDR2 SVGIG come from the germline V gene (reference sequence). CDR3 coding DNA: TGTGCCTGGAGTGTATTGAGTTCACCCCTCCACTTT. The encoded protein is CAWSVLSSPLHF.

The chain uses TRBV6-1 and TRBJ1-2; D is uncertain. The V gene lost 7 bases and the J gene lost 4 bases, with 16 bases spanning the gap. The CDR3 has 14 residues. Germline V gives CDR1 MNHNS, CDR2 SASEGT. This CDR3 reads CASTLGGQAYGYTF. The CDR3 nucleotides read TGTGCCAGCACCCTGGGAGGTCAGGCCTATGGCTACACCTTC.

The chain is built from TRBV7-8 and TRBJ2-3; 12 bases match TRBD2. Germline loops: CDR1 SGHVS, CDR2 FQNEAQ. The J segment lost 5 bases and the V segment lost 0 bases, leaving 6 bases of the junction unmatched. This CDR3 is 17 amino acids long. The CDR3 protein is CASSLARTSGGQDTQYF. As DNA, the CDR3 is TGTGCCAGCAGCTTAGCGCGAACTAGCGGGGGGCAAGATACGCAGTATTTT.

The chain combines TRBV4-1 with TRBJ1-2; possible D gene TRBD1, 6 bases. V lost 2 bases and J 3 bases, leaving 10 bases between the germline ends. The V gene's germline CDR1 is MGHRA and CDR2 YSYEKL. The length of the CDR3 is 14 residues. This CDR3 reads CASSQTPGDYGYTF. CDR3 in DNA: TGCGCCAGCAGCCAAACCCCAGGGGACTATGGCTACACCTTC.

The chain couples TRBV6-6 to TRBJ2-3; 8 nucleotides line up with TRBD1. Germline V gene sequence: CDR1 MNHNY, CDR2 SVGAGI (reference sequence). CDR3 length equals 14 residues. V trimming: 8 bases; J trimming: 3 bases; junction bases outside the gene matches: 7. CDR3 bases: TGTGCCAGCTCGAGGCAGGGGGCAACAGATACGCAGTATTTT. Its protein is CASSRQGATDTQYF.

The V call is TRBV4-3, the J call TRBJ2-7; TRBD1 agrees at 10 bases. The germline gives CDR1 LGHNA, CDR2 YSLEER. V gave up 4 bases and J gave up 2 bases; unmatched junction bases: 5. This CDR3 spans 15 amino acids. In DNA, the CDR3 is TGCGCCAGCAGCCCGGCCGGGACAGGGGCCTACGAGCAGTACTTC. Residues: CASSPAGTGAYEQYF.

CDR3: CASSLQGDEKLFF. For the CDR3, the DNA is TGCGCCAGCAGCTTGCAGGGGGATGAAAAACTGTTTTTT. This chain connects TRBV5-1 to TRBJ1-4, with TRBD1 matching 7 bases. Trimming took 1 base from V and 6 from J; bases not matched to a gene: 0. The germline V gene has CDR1 SGHRS and CDR2 YFSETQ. The CDR3 has 13 residues.

The table lists this clone with a few counts. V is TRBV10-3 and J is TRBJ1-2; 8 nucleotides match TRBD1. The J segment lost 4 bases and the V segment lost 5 bases, leaving 6 bases of the junction unmatched. CDR1 is ENHRY, CDR2 SYGVKD, per germline. There are 14 residues in the CDR3. CDR3 nucleotide sequence: TGTGCCATCAGTATCTCAGGGGGCCGCTATGGCTACACCTTC. Its protein is CAISISGGRYGYTF.

This sequence joins TRBV30 and TRBJ1-5; D possibly corresponds to TRBD1 (6 bases). Germline lookup yields CDR1 GTSNPN and CDR2 SVGIG (reference sequence). The CDR3 is 14 amino acids. V dropped 6 bases and J dropped 4 bases, with 16 bases sitting between them. In DNA form, the CDR3 reads TGTGCCTGCAGGCGGGGGGCCCAGAATCAGCCCCAGCATTTT. Its protein product is CACRRGAQNQPQHF.

The chain has TRBV7-9 and TRBJ2-5; D unresolved. This CDR3 spans 16 amino acids. From germline, CDR1 is SEHNR and CDR2 FQNEAQ (reference sequence). Trimming pared 1 base from V and 2 bases from J, leaving 14 bases between. The CDR3 sequence: CASSLGVAQLQETQYF. CDR3 coding DNA: TGTGCCAGCAGCTTAGGGGTAGCCCAGTTACAAGAGACCCAGTACTTC.

The CDR3 reads CASRPLAGTYNEQFF. The CDR3 bases are TGTGCCAGCAGACCGTTAGCGGGGACCTACAATGAGCAGTTCTTC. The J gene is TRBJ2-1, the V gene TRBV27, with 8 bases that match TRBD2. Germline lookup yields CDR1 MNHEY and CDR2 SMNVEV (reference sequence). The V segment lost 6 bases and the J segment 2 bases; nucleotides outside the gene matches: 6. The CDR3 runs 15 residues.

This chain joins TRBV27 and TRBJ2-1, with 11 bases matching TRBD2. There are 17 residues in the CDR3. V dropped 6 bases and J dropped 3; count of bases not matched to a gene: 10. Germline loops: CDR1 MNHEY, CDR2 SMNVEV (reference sequence). The DNA of the CDR3 is TGTGCCAGCAGCCCACGACTAGCGGGAACTAACTACAATGAGCAGTTCTTC. Residues: CASSPRLAGTNYNEQFF.

This chain links TRBV28 with TRBJ1-2; 7 bases agree with TRBD1. The CDR3 sequence is 13 residues long. Germline values: CDR1 MDHEN, CDR2 SYDVKM. With 8 bases clipped from V and 3 bases from J, the junction kept 6 bases outside the gene matches. The CDR3 region is CASCQDRDYGYTF. In DNA, the CDR3 is TGTGCCAGCTGCCAAGACAGGGACTATGGCTACACCTTC.

The J gene is TRBJ2-7, the V gene TRBV18; TRBD1 matches 10 bases. CDR3 length: 15 amino acids. With 6 bases clipped from V and 1 base from J, the junction kept 6 bases outside the gene matches. In germline, CDR1 is KGHSH, CDR2 LQKENI. The CDR3 sequence is CASSSGQGISYEQYF. DNA for the CDR3: TGTGCCAGCTCCTCGGGACAGGGGATTTCCTACGAGCAGTACTTC.

V usage is TRBV9 and J usage is TRBJ2-3; D is undetermined. The CDR3 runs 17 residues. Germline-derived CDR1 and CDR2 are SGDLS and YYNGEE. Trimming removed 0 bases from V and 6 bases from J, with 20 bases in between. This chain's CDR3 is CASSVDPPNLLQDTQYF. The CDR3 DNA sequence: TGTGCCAGCAGCGTAGACCCCCCAAACCTGCTACAGGATACGCAGTATTTT.

This chain connects TRBV5-6 to TRBJ2-5, with TRBD2 matching 9 bases. Germline loops: CDR1 SGHDT, CDR2 YYEEEE. Trimming cost V 3 bases and J 4 bases; bases outside gene matches: 7. The CDR3 is 15 residues long. The chain's CDR3 is CASSYSGRGAETQYF. Here the CDR3 DNA reads TGTGCCAGCAGCTATAGCGGGAGAGGGGCAGAGACCCAGTACTTC.

V gene TRBV7-8 combines with J gene TRBJ1-1, with TRBD1 matching over 10 bases. The CDR3 sequence is 14 residues long. With 1 base clipped from V and 7 bases from J, the junction kept 3 bases outside the gene matches. Per the germline V gene, CDR1 is SGHVS and CDR2 is FQNEAQ. The CDR3 sequence is CASSLGTGGGEAFF. The CDR3 region has the DNA TGTGCCAGCAGCTTAGGGACAGGGGGGGGTGAAGCTTTCTTT.

The genes are TRBV2 and TRBJ1-1, with D tentatively TRBD1 (5 bases). This CDR3 comprises 13 residues. V gave up 2 bases and J gave up 11 bases, with 15 bases separating them. CDR1 SNHLY and CDR2 FYNNEI come from the germline V gene. Here the CDR3 DNA reads TGTGCCAGCAGTGAATATGAAGGCAGGGATGCTTTCTTT. It codes for CASSEYEGRDAFF.

This chain links TRBV28 with TRBJ2-5, with 7 nucleotides matching TRBD2. Looked up from germline, CDR1 is MDHEN and CDR2 is SYDVKM. This CDR3 region has 16 residues. The V and J ends lost 3 bases and 4 bases, in that order; junction bases with no gene match: 11. In nucleotides, the CDR3 is TGTGCCAGCAGTTTGCGACTGGCGGGGGTGGGAGAGACCCAGTACTTC. Protein product: CASSLRLAGVGETQYF.

This clone was found a few times. This chain links TRBV30 with TRBJ2-7; 7 nucleotides agree with TRBD2. The germline V gene encodes CDR1 GTSNPN and CDR2 SVGIG (reference sequence). Trimming removed 4 bases from V and 4 bases from J; junction bases left unmatched: 13. CDR3 length equals 15 residues. In DNA form, the CDR3 reads TGTGCCTGGACCTTAGGCCTAGCGGTTGGGTACGAGCAGTACTTC. Translating it yields CAWTLGLAVGYEQYF.

The CDR3 loop reads CASSLDRGYVLTF. In DNA, the CDR3 is TGTGCCAGCAGCTTGGACAGGGGGTACGTCCTGACTTTC. The chain combines TRBV5-4 with TRBJ2-6; 8 positions match TRBD1. There are 13 residues in the CDR3. Trimming cost V 0 bases and J 11 bases; bases outside gene matches: 1. Germline CDR1 is SGHNT and CDR2 is YYREEE (reference sequence). Complete variable domain (other parts from reference TRBV5-4 and TRBJ2-6): ETGVTQSPTHLIKTRGQQVTLRCSSQSGHNTVSWYQQALGQGPQFIFQYYREEENGRGNFPPRFSGLQFPNYSSELNVNALELDDSALYLCASSLDRGYVLTFGAGSRLTVL.

In its sample, this clone was seen a few times. Different DNA sequences within this sample yield the same CDR3. This rearrangement joins TRBV19 to TRBJ1-1; 7 bases are shared with TRBD1. Germline V gene data show CDR1 as LNHDA and CDR2 as SQIVND (reference sequence). The CDR3 consists of 18 residues. With V trimmed by 6 bases and J by 4 bases, 20 bases remained unmatched. The CDR3 loop is CASSDQRQGPERVTEAFF. CDR3 coding DNA: TGTGCCAGTAGCGATCAAAGACAGGGCCCAGAAAGAGTCACTGAAGCTTTCTTT.